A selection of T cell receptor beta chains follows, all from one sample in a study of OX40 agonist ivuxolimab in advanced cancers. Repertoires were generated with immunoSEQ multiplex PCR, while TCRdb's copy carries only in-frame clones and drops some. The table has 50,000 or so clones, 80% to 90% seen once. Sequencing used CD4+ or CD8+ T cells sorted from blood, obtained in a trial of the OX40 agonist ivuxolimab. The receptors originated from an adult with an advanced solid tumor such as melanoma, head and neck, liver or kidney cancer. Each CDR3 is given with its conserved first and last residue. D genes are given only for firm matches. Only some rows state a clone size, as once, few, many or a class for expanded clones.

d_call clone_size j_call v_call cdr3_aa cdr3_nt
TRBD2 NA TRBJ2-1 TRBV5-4 CASSPGLADYNEQFF TGTGCCAGCAGCCCCGGACTAGCGGATTACAATGAGCAGTTCTTC
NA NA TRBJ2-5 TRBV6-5 CASSYWRLDQETQYF TGTGCCAGCAGTTACTGGAGACTAGATCAAGAGACCCAGTACTTC
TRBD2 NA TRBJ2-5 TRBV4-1 CASSRGLAGKQETQYF TGCGCCAGCAGCCGGGGACTAGCGGGGAAACAAGAGACCCAGTACTTC
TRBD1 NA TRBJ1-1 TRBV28 CAIKEGQPNTEAFF TGTGCCATAAAAGAGGGACAGCCGAACACTGAAGCTTTCTTT
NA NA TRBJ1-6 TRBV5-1 CASRVEQGGYNSPLHF TGCGCCAGCAGGGTGGAGCAGGGCGGCTATAATTCACCCCTCCACTTT
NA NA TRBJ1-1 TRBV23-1 CASSQSPMKVNTEAFF TGCGCCAGCAGTCAATCCCCAATGAAGGTGAACACTGAAGCTTTCTTT
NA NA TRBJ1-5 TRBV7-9 CASSLSTSSKPQHF TGTGCCAGCAGCCTTTCTACCTCTTCGAAGCCCCAGCATTTT
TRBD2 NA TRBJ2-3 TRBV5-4 CASSDLAGGDPDTQYF TGTGCCAGCAGCGATTTAGCGGGAGGGGATCCAGATACGCAGTATTTT
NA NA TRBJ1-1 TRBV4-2 CASSQGTARDTEAFF TGTGCCAGCAGCCAAGGGACGGCGCGCGACACTGAAGCTTTCTTT
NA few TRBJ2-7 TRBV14 CASSQVSEQYF TGTGCCAGCAGCCAAGTGAGTGAGCAGTACTTC
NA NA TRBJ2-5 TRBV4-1 CASSQDAQQETQYF TGCGCCAGCAGCCAAGATGCCCAGCAGGAGACCCAGTACTTC
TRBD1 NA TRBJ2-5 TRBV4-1 CASSQDPGGMETQYF TGCGCCAGCAGCCAAGATCCAGGGGGCATGGAGACCCAGTACTTC
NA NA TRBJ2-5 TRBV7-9 CASSFMREGRETQYF TGTGCCAGCAGCTTTATGAGGGAAGGACGCGAGACCCAGTACTTC
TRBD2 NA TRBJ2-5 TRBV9 CASSVAGGRQETQYF TGTGCCAGCAGCGTAGCGGGGGGGCGGCAAGAGACCCAGTACTTC
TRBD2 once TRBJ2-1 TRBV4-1 CASSQEGLRSEQFF TGCGCCAGCAGCCAGGAGGGACTAAGGAGTGAGCAGTTCTTC
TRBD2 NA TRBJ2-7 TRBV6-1 CAIGTSGRLLDEQYF TGTGCCATCGGGACTAGCGGGAGGCTCCTGGACGAGCAGTACTTC
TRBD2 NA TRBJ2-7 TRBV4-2 CASSQERGAGGIYEQYF TGTGCCAGCAGCCAAGAACGGGGAGCGGGAGGGATCTACGAGCAGTACTTC
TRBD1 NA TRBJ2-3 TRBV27 CASSLKVFLGQGGTDTQYF TGTGCCAGCAGTTTAAAGGTCTTTCTGGGACAGGGGGGCACAGATACGCAGTATTTT
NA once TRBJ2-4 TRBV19 CASRAGPGPAKNIQYF TGTGCCAGTAGGGCGGGCCCCGGGCCGGCCAAAAACATTCAGTACTTC
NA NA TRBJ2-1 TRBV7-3 CASSPGGRSNEQFF TGTGCCAGCAGCCCCGGTGGGAGGAGCAATGAGCAGTTCTTC
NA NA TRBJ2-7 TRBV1 CTSSQRQGWYEQYF TGCACCAGCAGCCAGAGACAGGGTTGGTACGAGCAGTACTTC
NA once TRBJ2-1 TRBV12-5 CASGPRLADEQFF TGTGCTAGTGGTCCGCGGCTAGCAGATGAGCAGTTCTTC
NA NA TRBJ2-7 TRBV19 CASSIGGGIHYEQYF TGTGCCAGTAGTATTGGTGGGGGAATACACTACGAGCAGTACTTC
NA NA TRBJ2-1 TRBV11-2 CASSLGLGSAGNEQFF TGTGCCAGCAGCTTAGGTCTAGGATCCGCCGGCAATGAGCAGTTCTTC
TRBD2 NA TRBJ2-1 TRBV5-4 CASSLGLAGAYNEQFF TGTGCCAGCAGCTTGGGACTAGCGGGAGCCTACAATGAGCAGTTCTTC
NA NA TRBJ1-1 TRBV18 CASSPEGRLNTEAFF TGTGCCAGCTCACCGGAGGGACGGCTGAACACTGAAGCTTTCTTT
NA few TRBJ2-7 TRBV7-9 CASSLANGFHEQYF TGTGCCAGCAGCTTAGCGAACGGGTTCCACGAGCAGTACTTC
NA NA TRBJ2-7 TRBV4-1 CASSQAPGLPSSYEQYF TGCGCCAGCAGCCAGGCCCCCGGGCTACCCTCCTCCTACGAGCAGTACTTC
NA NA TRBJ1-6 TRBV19 CASSSEGGLGSYNSPLHF TGTGCCAGTAGTTCGGAAGGGGGGCTCGGGTCCTATAATTCACCCCTCCACTTT
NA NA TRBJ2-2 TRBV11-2 CASSFDSFTGELFF TGTGCCAGCAGCTTTGACTCATTCACCGGGGAGCTGTTTTTT
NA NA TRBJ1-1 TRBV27 CASRGQPNTEAFF TGTGCCAGCAGGGGACAACCGAACACTGAAGCTTTCTTT
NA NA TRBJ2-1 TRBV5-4 CASSLGYGVEQFF TGTGCCAGCAGCTTGGGTTATGGGGTCGAGCAGTTCTTC
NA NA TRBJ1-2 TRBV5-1 CASSLQGTSGYTF TGCGCCAGCAGCTTGCAGGGGACCTCTGGCTACACCTTC
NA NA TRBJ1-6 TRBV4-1 CASSQDISSSPLHF TGCGCCAGCAGCCAAGACATATCCAGTTCACCCCTCCACTTT
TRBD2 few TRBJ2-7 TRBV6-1 CASSEAASGGLYEQYF TGTGCCAGCAGTGAAGCTGCTAGCGGGGGCCTCTACGAGCAGTACTTC
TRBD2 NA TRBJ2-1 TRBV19 CASSIRRLAGVYSNEQFF TGTGCCAGTAGTATACGAAGACTAGCGGGAGTCTATTCCAATGAGCAGTTCTTC
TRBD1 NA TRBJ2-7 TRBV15 CATSRERDRGLEQYF TGTGCCACCAGCAGAGAAAGGGACAGGGGTCTAGAGCAGTACTTC
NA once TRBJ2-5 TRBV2 CASSQQETQYF TGTGCCAGCAGTCAGCAAGAGACCCAGTACTTC
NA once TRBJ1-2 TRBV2 CASRREGSNYGYTF TGTGCCAGCAGAAGAGAGGGATCTAACTATGGCTACACCTTC
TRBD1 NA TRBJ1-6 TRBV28 CASTPQGGANSPLHF TGTGCCAGCACCCCCCAGGGGGGGGCTAATTCACCCCTCCACTTT
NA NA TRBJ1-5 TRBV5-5 CASSPTRRGSQPQHF TGTGCCAGCAGCCCCACCCGGCGGGGGAGTCAGCCCCAGCATTTT
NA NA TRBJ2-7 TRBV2 CASSYTYEQYF TGTGCCAGCAGTTACACCTACGAGCAGTACTTC
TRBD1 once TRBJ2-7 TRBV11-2 CASLPGGTEQYF TGTGCCAGTCTACCAGGGGGCACCGAGCAGTACTTC
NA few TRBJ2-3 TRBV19 CASSPTSTDTQYF TGTGCCAGTAGTCCAACTAGCACAGATACGCAGTATTTT
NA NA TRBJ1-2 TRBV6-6 CASTPGVIYGYTF TGTGCCAGCACCCCAGGTGTGATTTATGGCTACACCTTC
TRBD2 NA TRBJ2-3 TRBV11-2 CASCLAGGDTQYF TGTGCCAGCTGCTTAGCGGGGGGGGATACGCAGTATTTT
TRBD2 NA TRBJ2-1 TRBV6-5 CASSSTSGGFVKQFF TGTGCCAGCAGTTCGACTAGCGGGGGTTTTGTGAAGCAGTTCTTC
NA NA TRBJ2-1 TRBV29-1 CSVRANNEQFF TGCAGCGTTCGGGCCAACAATGAGCAGTTCTTC
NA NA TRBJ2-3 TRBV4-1 CASRTDQILLDTQYF TGCGCCAGCAGAACCGACCAAATTCTCCTAGATACGCAGTATTTT
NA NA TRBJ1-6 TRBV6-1 CASSRGRDSPLHF TGTGCCAGCAGTCGGGGTCGGGATTCACCCCTCCACTTT
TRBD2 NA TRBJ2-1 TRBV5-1 CASSPTSGGAGVKYNEQFF TGCGCCAGCAGCCCTACCTCGGGAGGGGCTGGGGTGAAGTACAATGAGCAGTTCTTC
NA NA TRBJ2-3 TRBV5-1 CASSLETRSTDTQYF TGCGCCAGCAGCTTGGAGACCAGAAGCACAGATACGCAGTATTTT
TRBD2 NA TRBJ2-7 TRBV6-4 CASRVAGAKYEQYF TGTGCCAGCCGAGTAGCGGGAGCCAAGTACGAGCAGTACTTC
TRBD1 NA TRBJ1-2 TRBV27 CASSSLRAGTGLLGGYTF TGTGCCAGCAGTTCACTTAGGGCAGGGACAGGCCTCCTGGGGGGCTACACCTTC